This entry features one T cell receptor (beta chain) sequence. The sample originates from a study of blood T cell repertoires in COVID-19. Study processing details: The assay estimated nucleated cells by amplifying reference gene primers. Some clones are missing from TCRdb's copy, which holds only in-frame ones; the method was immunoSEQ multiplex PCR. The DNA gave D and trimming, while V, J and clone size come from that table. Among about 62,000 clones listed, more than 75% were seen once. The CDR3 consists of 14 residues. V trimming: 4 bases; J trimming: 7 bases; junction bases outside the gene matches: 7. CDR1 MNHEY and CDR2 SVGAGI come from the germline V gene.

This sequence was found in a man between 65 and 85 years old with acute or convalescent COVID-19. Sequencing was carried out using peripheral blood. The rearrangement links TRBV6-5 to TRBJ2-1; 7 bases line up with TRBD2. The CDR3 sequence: CASSFREGRNEQFF. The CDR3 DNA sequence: TGTGCCAGCAGTTTCAGGGAGGGGAGGAATGAGCAGTTCTTC.